This paragraph covers one T cell receptor beta chain sequence. The data belong to a study of blood T cell repertoires in COVID-19. The repertoire was sequenced with immunoSEQ multiplex PCR; TCRdb's copy has only in-frame clones and lacks some. The repertoire holds around 500,000 clones, 80% to 90% seen once, with 3% to 4% in the top ten. Germline assignment: CDR1 SGHDT and CDR2 YYEEEE. Trimming removed 0 bases at V and 0 bases at J, with 4 bases between. The CDR3 totals 14 residues. This TCR derives from a human donor in a cohort sampled during active COVID-19. This rearrangement joins TRBV5-6 to TRBJ1-3, with D unresolved. Sequenced input: peripheral blood. The CDR3 protein is CASSLVYSGNTIYF. The CDR3 bases are TGTGCCAGCAGCTTGGTTTACTCTGGAAACACCATATATTTT. The full variable domain, with the rest looked up from reference TRBV5-6 and TRBJ1-3, is DAGVTQSPTHLIKTRGQQVTLRCSPKSGHDTVSWYQQALGQGPQFIFQYYEEEERQRGNFPDRFSGHQFPNYSSELNVNALLLGDSALYLCASSLVYSGNTIYFGEGSWLTVV.